A single sample gave rise to the 18 T cell receptor beta chains below, sequenced in a study of cytomegalovirus exposure and HLA in healthy donors. The PCR ran on 60 Vbeta and 13 Jbeta primers. Only in-frame clones appear in the TCRdb table, and some are missing; sequencing was by immunoSEQ multiplex PCR. The sample lists about 180,000 clones, approximately 80% occurring once. Sequencing used PBMCs. These TCRs come from a man in his late teens or twenties in good health and CMV-seronegative.

The chain uses TRBV20-1 and TRBJ1-1; perhaps TRBD1 as D (5 bases). The CDR3 is 11 amino acids. Germline CDR1 is DFQATT and CDR2 is SNEGSKA (reference sequence). V lost 6 bases, J lost 4 bases, and 9 bases lay in between. The CDR3 reads CSAGEGTEAFF. In nucleotides, the CDR3 is TGCAGTGCAGGGGAGGGCACTGAAGCTTTCTTT.

This chain uses TRBV5-4 with TRBJ2-1; 11 bases match TRBD2. Trimming removed 4 bases from V and 5 bases from J; junction bases left unmatched: 8. The germline CDR1 and CDR2 sequences are SGHNT and YYREEE (reference sequence). The CDR3 contains 16 residues. The CDR3 nucleotides read TGTGCCAGCAGCCCCCTAGCGGGAGGTAAGGACAATGAGCAGTTCTTC. As protein: CASSPLAGGKDNEQFF.

The chain uses TRBV30 and TRBJ1-3, with D possibly matching TRBD1 (5 bases). V lost 1 base and J lost 4, with 20 bases in between. The CDR3 totals 17 residues. Germline CDR1 and CDR2: GTSNPN and SVGIG (reference sequence). The CDR3 DNA reads TGTGCCTGGAGTGATAGTCGGGGGTACGGGTCCGGAAACACCATATATTTT. Amino acid sequence: CAWSDSRGYGSGNTIYF. Full variable domain (remainder filled in from reference TRBV30 and TRBJ1-3): SQTIHQWPATLVQPVGSPLSLECTVEGTSNPNLYWYRQAAGRGLQLLFYSVGIGQISSEVPQNLSASRPQDRQFILSSKKLLLSDSGFYLCAWSDSRGYGSGNTIYFGEGSWLTVV.

This clone was counted only a few times. The J gene is TRBJ1-1, the V gene TRBV27; 9 positions match TRBD1. Trimming took 2 bases from V and 12 from J; bases not matched to a gene: 13. Germline loops: CDR1 MNHEY, CDR2 SMNVEV (reference sequence). This CDR3 region has 15 residues. The chain's CDR3 is CASSLGPTGGVGTFF. In DNA, the CDR3 is TGTGCCAGCAGTTTAGGCCCCACAGGGGGCGTCGGAACTTTCTTT.

This clone has a handful of counts. This chain connects TRBV6-5 to TRBJ1-5; D may be TRBD1 (5 bases). Trimming pared 2 bases from V and 6 bases from J, leaving 17 bases between. Per germline, CDR1 MNHEY and CDR2 SVGAGI. The CDR3 is made up of 16 amino acids. Here the CDR3 DNA reads TGTGCCAGCAGTTACGGGAGCAGGGCCGGGGGTCAGCCCCAGCATTTT. Protein: CASSYGSRAGGQPQHF.

The chain is built from TRBV20-1 and TRBJ2-1, with D maybe TRBD1 (6 bases). V dropped 1 base and J dropped 15 bases, with 13 bases sitting between them. Germline-derived CDR1 and CDR2 are DFQATT and SNEGSKA (reference sequence). This CDR3 is built from 11 residues. CDR3: CSARGEQGRFF. The CDR3 DNA sequence: TGCAGTGCTAGAGGCGAACAGGGTCGGTTCTTC.

The rearrangement uses TRBV2 and TRBJ2-3; the D is unclear. The J call is doubtful: the DNA matches TRBJ1-5 better. The CDR3 length is 21 residues. Per germline, CDR1 SNHLY and CDR2 FYNNEI. This CDR3 reads CASSEDERTSGRPPFTDTQHF. The CDR3 nucleotides read TGTGCCAGCAGTGAAGATGAGCGAACTAGCGGGAGGCCTCCCTTCACAGATACGCAGCATTTT.

The V call is TRBV19, the J call TRBJ2-1; 8 bases line up with TRBD2. V trimming: 3 bases; J trimming: 6 bases; junction bases outside the gene matches: 4. The CDR3 covers 14 residues. Germline V gene data show CDR1 as LNHDA and CDR2 as SQIVND (reference sequence). CDR3 sequence: CASSISGSVNEQFF. DNA for the CDR3: TGTGCCAGTAGTATCAGCGGGAGTGTCAATGAGCAGTTCTTC. Complete variable domain (other parts from reference TRBV19 and TRBJ2-1): DGGITQSPKYLFRKEGQNVTLSCEQNLNHDAMYWYRQDPGQGLRLIYYSQIVNDFQKGDIAEGYSVSREKKESFPLTVTSAQKNPTAFYLCASSISGSVNEQFFGPGTRLTVL.

The rearrangement links TRBV6-5 to TRBJ1-5; D is perhaps TRBD1 (6 bases). The CDR3 has 14 residues. Germline loops: CDR1 MNHEY, CDR2 SVGAGI. Trimming removed 4 bases from V and 1 base from J, with 8 bases in between. DNA for the CDR3: TGTGCCAGCAGTTCAGGGGCGAGCAATCAGCCCCAGCATTTT. Its protein product is CASSSGASNQPQHF.

The chain combines TRBV5-1 with TRBJ2-1, with 10 positions matching TRBD2. Germline CDR1 and CDR2: SGHRS and YFSETQ. The V gene end was trimmed by 7 bases and the J gene end by 1 base; junction bases not matched to a gene: 5. The CDR3 contains 15 residues. CDR3: CASLPSGSSYNEQFF. For the CDR3, the DNA is TGCGCCAGCCTTCCTAGCGGGAGTTCCTACAATGAGCAGTTCTTC.

This rearrangement joins TRBV29-1 to TRBJ2-5, with D maybe TRBD2 (6 bases). The DNA end is a closer match to TRBJ2-7, so the J assignment may be wrong. CDR3 size: 14 residues. Germline loops: CDR1 SQVTM, CDR2 ANQGSEA. CDR3 sequence: CSVGGNSVGYEQYF. The CDR3 coding sequence is TGCAGCGTTGGCGGGAACTCGGTCGGTTACGAGCAGTACTTC.

The chain has TRBV5-1 and TRBJ2-1; 14 bases align to TRBD2. CDR1 is SGHRS and CDR2 is YFSETQ in the germline V gene. This CDR3 is built from 19 residues. V was clipped by 4 bases and J by 5 bases; unmatched bases: 14. This CDR3 reads CASSVQGAGLAGGNNEQFF. In DNA, the CDR3 is TGCGCCAGCAGCGTACAGGGGGCCGGACTAGCGGGAGGAAACAATGAGCAGTTCTTC.

The V and J genes are TRBV6-5 and TRBJ1-4; 7 bases are shared with TRBD1. Germline CDR1 and CDR2: MNHEY and SVGAGI. Trimming at V came to 6 bases and at J to 14 bases, leaving 9 bases not matched to a gene. The CDR3 has 12 amino acids. The DNA of the CDR3 is TGTGCCAGCAGAGGACCGGGACAGAGGCTGTTTTTT. Translating gives CASRGPGQRLFF.

The V call is TRBV19, the J call TRBJ2-5; TRBD1 might be the D (6 bases). V shed 8 bases and J shed 1 base, with 17 bases lying between them. The CDR3 sequence is 15 residues long. Germline V gene lookup returns CDR1 LNHDA and CDR2 SQIVND (reference sequence). CDR3 amino acids: CASRKVGTSQETQYF. Written as DNA, the CDR3 is TGTGCCAGTCGTAAAGTAGGGACATCCCAAGAGACCCAGTACTTC. Filled out from reference TRBV19 and TRBJ2-5, the complete variable domain reads DGGITQSPKYLFRKEGQNVTLSCEQNLNHDAMYWYRQDPGQGLRLIYYSQIVNDFQKGDIAEGYSVSREKKESFPLTVTSAQKNPTAFYLCASRKVGTSQETQYFGPGTRLLVL.

This chain uses TRBV10-2 with TRBJ2-1; 11 bases are shared with TRBD2. Trimming cost V 6 bases and J 7 bases; bases outside gene matches: 8. Germline V gives CDR1 WSHSY, CDR2 SAAADI. The CDR3 runs to 15 residues. The CDR3 protein is CASRLTSGGGNEQFF. The CDR3 DNA sequence: TGCGCCAGCAGGCTAACTAGCGGGGGCGGGAATGAGCAGTTCTTC.

The chain is built from TRBV9 and TRBJ1-3; 10 positions match TRBD1. Germline lookup yields CDR1 SGDLS and CDR2 YYNGEE. J was trimmed by 7 bases and V by 2 bases; bases with no gene match: 9. The CDR3 totals 16 residues. The CDR3 reads CASSVGTGVSVNTIYF. The CDR3 nucleotides read TGTGCCAGCAGCGTCGGGACAGGGGTTTCGGTGAACACCATATATTTT.

V is TRBV6-1 and J is TRBJ2-1; perhaps TRBD1 as D (6 bases). Germline CDR1 and CDR2: MNHNS and SASEGT. V was shortened by 8 bases and J by 3 bases, with 14 bases between the two germline ends. The CDR3 covers 14 residues. CDR3 bases: TGTGCCAGCCTAAGGACAGTGGGCTACAATGAGCAGTTCTTC. Its protein is CASLRTVGYNEQFF.

The genes are TRBV7-9 and TRBJ2-2, with a possible D match to TRBD2 (6 bases). The CDR3 spans 15 residues. Germline lookup yields CDR1 SEHNR and CDR2 FQNEAQ (reference sequence). V dropped 2 bases and J dropped 7 bases, with 14 bases sitting between them. CDR3 in amino acids: CASSLSGGDGGELFF. In DNA, the CDR3 is TGTGCCAGCAGCTTATCTGGAGGGGATGGCGGGGAGCTGTTTTTT.